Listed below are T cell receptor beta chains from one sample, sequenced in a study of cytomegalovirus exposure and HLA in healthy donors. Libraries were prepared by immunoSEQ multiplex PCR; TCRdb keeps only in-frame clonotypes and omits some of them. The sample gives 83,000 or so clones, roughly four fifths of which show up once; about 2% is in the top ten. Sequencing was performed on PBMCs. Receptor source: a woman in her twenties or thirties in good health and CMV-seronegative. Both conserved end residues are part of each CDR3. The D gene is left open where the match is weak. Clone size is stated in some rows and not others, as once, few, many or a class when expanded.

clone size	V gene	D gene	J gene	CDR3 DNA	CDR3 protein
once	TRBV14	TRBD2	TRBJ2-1	TGTGCCAGCAAAAGCCGCGGGGGTACTGTTTACAATGAGCAGTTCTTC	CASKSRGGTVYNEQFF
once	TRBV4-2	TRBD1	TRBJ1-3	TGTGCCAGCAGCCAATTCCAGGGGGCGGTTGAAAACACCATATATTTT	CASSQFQGAVENTIYF
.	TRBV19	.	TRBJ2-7	TGTGCCAGTAGTAATTCCCCCCGACTACAGGGACCCTACGAGCAGTACTTC	CASSNSPRLQGPYEQYF
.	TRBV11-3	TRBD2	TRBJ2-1	TGTGCCAGCAGCTTTGGCGGCGGGAGTGGTGATGAGCAGTTCTTC	CASSFGGGSGDEQFF
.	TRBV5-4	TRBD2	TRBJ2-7	TGTGCCAGCAGCCAACCGGGACTAGCCTACGAGCAGTACTTC	CASSQPGLAYEQYF
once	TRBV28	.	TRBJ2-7	TGTGCCAGCAGTCCCTCTGGGAGCTACGAGCAGTACTTC	CASSPSGSYEQYF
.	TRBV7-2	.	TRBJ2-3	TGTGCCTTCAAGCTTACGGCTGTCAACTACACAGATACGCAGTATTTT	CAFKLTAVNYTDTQYF
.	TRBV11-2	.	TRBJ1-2	TGTGCCAGCAGCCCGGAGGTAGATCGGGGCTACACCTTC	CASSPEVDRGYTF
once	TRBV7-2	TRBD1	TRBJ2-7	TGTGCCAGCAGCCTCCCCGGGACAGGGGGCGGCGAGCAGTACTTC	CASSLPGTGGGEQYF
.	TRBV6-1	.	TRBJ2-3	TGTGCCAGCAGTCCCTGGGGGGCAGATACGCAGTATTTT	CASSPWGADTQYF
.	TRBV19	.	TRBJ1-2	TGTGCCAGTAGCCCGGGTAACCCGGGCTATGGCTACACCTTC	CASSPGNPGYGYTF
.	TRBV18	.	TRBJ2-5	TGTGCCAGCTCAATGGCCAGTGAGACCCAGTACTTC	CASSMASETQYF
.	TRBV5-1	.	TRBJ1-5	TGCGCCAGCAGCTTGGACGGGGTAGGTCAGCCCCAGCATTTT	CASSLDGVGQPQHF
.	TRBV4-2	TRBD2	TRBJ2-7	TGTGCCAGCAGCCAAGATGTGGGCCTAGCGGTCTACGAGCAGTACTTC	CASSQDVGLAVYEQYF
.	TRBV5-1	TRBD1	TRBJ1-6	TGCGCCAGCAGCTCTTCCGCGGGACAGACAAATTCACCCCTCCACTTT	CASSSSAGQTNSPLHF